This is a list of T cell receptor beta chains from one sample in a study of preoperative IRX-2 immunotherapy in early breast cancer. Assay used: immunoSEQ multiplex PCR; TCRdb lists only in-frame clones, some missing. The table records 90,000 to 100,000 clones, 86% of them present only once. This specimen consisted of tumor tissue, obtained after IRX-2 immunotherapy. The receptor source for this set is a human donor with breast cancer. The CDR3 runs from the conserved cysteine through the conserved F or W. The order of the fields is D gene, V gene, clone size, J gene, CDR3 DNA, CDR3 protein. A D gene is named only where the DNA matches it firmly. Part of the rows lack a size; the others show once, few, many or a class for expanded clones.

.	TRBV7-1	.	TRBJ1-4	TGTGCCAGCAGCTTAGTTCAGGGAAATGAAAAACTGTTTTTT	CASSLVQGNEKLFF
TRBD2	TRBV5-1	.	TRBJ2-3	TGCGCCAGCAGCTTGGAACTAGCGGGCATGGCAGATACGCAGTATTTT	CASSLELAGMADTQYF
.	TRBV11-3	.	TRBJ2-5	TGTGCCAGCAGCCAGGCAGGGTTTCGAGAGACCCAGTACTTC	CASSQAGFRETQYF
.	TRBV6-8	.	TRBJ2-1	TGTGCCAGCAGTACAGGTGGATCTAACTACAATGAGCAGTTCTTC	CASSTGGSNYNEQFF
.	TRBV10-3	.	TRBJ1-2	TGTGCCATCAGTGAGGACAGGAACTATGGCTACACCTTC	CAISEDRNYGYTF
.	TRBV15	.	TRBJ2-5	TGTGCCACCAGCAGAGATAATAGGGCCGGAGAGACCCAGTACTTC	CATSRDNRAGETQYF
.	TRBV12-5	.	TRBJ1-5	TGTGCCAGCACCTCAGGGGCGGATCAGCCCCAGCATTTT	CASTSGADQPQHF
.	TRBV5-1	.	TRBJ2-3	TGCGCCAGCAGCTTCGGTGGTCTGGGCACAGATACGCAGTATTTT	CASSFGGLGTDTQYF
.	TRBV29-1	.	TRBJ1-3	TGCAGCGTTGAAGATCTGAACACCCTCTCTGGAAACACCATATATTTT	CSVEDLNTLSGNTIYF
.	TRBV28	.	TRBJ1-2	TGTGCCAGCAGTTTAATATTAGACGTGGGGTATGGCTACACCTTC	CASSLILDVGYGYTF
.	TRBV19	.	TRBJ1-1	TGTGCCAGTAGTCCTCTTTCGCAGGGGAGGGAGAAATACACTGAAGCTTTCTTT	CASSPLSQGREKYTEAFF
.	TRBV1	.	TRBJ1-5	TGCGCCAGCAGCCAAACGGGACAGGGTTATAGCAATCAGCCCCAGCATTTT	CASSQTGQGYSNQPQHF
.	TRBV6-8	.	TRBJ1-2	TGTGCCAGCAGTGTTCCCCGAGGAGCTAACTATGGCTACACCTTC	CASSVPRGANYGYTF
TRBD1	TRBV6-8	.	TRBJ1-5	TGTGCCAGCAGTGATCGACAGGGGAACAATCAGCCCCAGCATTTT	CASSDRQGNNQPQHF
.	TRBV14	.	TRBJ1-1	TGTGCCAGCAGTCATCGCGGGGGAAACACTGAAGCTTTCTTT	CASSHRGGNTEAFF
TRBD2	TRBV19	.	TRBJ2-7	TGTGCCAGTAGTATCCCCGGACTAGCGGGAGTCGGCGAGCAGTACTTC	CASSIPGLAGVGEQYF
.	TRBV19	.	TRBJ1-6	TGTGCCAGTAGTCCCGAGGGGACCCTCGGGGGTTCACCCCTCCACTTT	CASSPEGTLGGSPLHF
.	TRBV6-8	few	TRBJ2-7	TGTGCCAGCAGTTCTAGAAGGCGGAACTACGAGCAGTACTTC	CASSSRRRNYEQYF
.	TRBV28	once	TRBJ1-2	TGTGCCAGCAGTTTACGGGTCGACTATGGCTACACCTTC	CASSLRVDYGYTF
.	TRBV7-2	few	TRBJ1-1	TGTGCCAGCAGCCGTACAGGGAGCACTGAAGCTTTCTTT	CASSRTGSTEAFF
TRBD1	TRBV28	few	TRBJ1-5	TGTGCCAGCAGCTCCGGACAGGGGCCTTGGGAGCCCCAGCATTTT	CASSSGQGPWEPQHF
.	TRBV29-1	.	TRBJ1-2	TGCAGCGTCTATAAAGGGGGAGGGTATTATGGCTACACCTTC	CSVYKGGGYYGYTF
TRBD1	TRBV11-3	.	TRBJ2-1	TGTGCCAGCAGTTCCCTGGGACAGGGTTACAATGAGCAGTTCTTC	CASSSLGQGYNEQFF
.	TRBV16	.	TRBJ1-2	TGTGCCAGCAGCCAATCGACCGGTTATGGCTACACCTTC	CASSQSTGYGYTF
.	TRBV7-7	.	TRBJ2-3	TGTGCCAGCAGCTTAAATGGGCGGAGCACAGATACGCAGTATTTT	CASSLNGRSTDTQYF
TRBD1	TRBV11-3	.	TRBJ1-1	TGTGCCAGCAGCTTGTTCGGGACAGGAAGGAACACTGAAGCTTTCTTT	CASSLFGTGRNTEAFF
.	TRBV6-8	.	TRBJ1-2	TGTGCCACCCGGGACACCAGCTATGGCTACACCTTC	CATRDTSYGYTF
TRBD2	TRBV10-1	.	TRBJ2-7	TGCGCCAGCAGTTCAACTAGCGCTGGATGGGACGAGCAGTACTTC	CASSSTSAGWDEQYF
.	TRBV6-8	.	TRBJ1-4	TGTGCCAGCAGTCCCCTGGGGGGATACGTTGAAAAACTGTTTTTT	CASSPLGGYVEKLFF
.	TRBV28	.	TRBJ2-7	TGTGCCAGCAGAGGGTGGGCAGGGGCGAAAACTGTTTCCTACGAGCAGTACTTC	CASRGWAGAKTVSYEQYF
.	TRBV19	many	TRBJ1-5	TGTGCCAGTAGCGACAGTCAGAGGAGGCCCCAGCATTTT	CASSDSQRRPQHF
TRBD1	TRBV19	.	TRBJ1-5	TGTGCCAGTAGTAACGAGGGGACAGTTGATCAGCCCCAGCATTTT	CASSNEGTVDQPQHF
.	TRBV10-3	.	TRBJ1-1	TGTGCCATCAGTGAGGGCTCTTTGAACACTGAAGCTTTCTTT	CAISEGSLNTEAFF
.	TRBV1	.	TRBJ2-7	TGCGCCAGCAGCCCGATCGGGCTCGACGAGCAGTACTTC	CASSPIGLDEQYF
.	TRBV23-1	.	TRBJ2-1	TGCGCCAGCAGCCAAGATATGGGGGCGCCCTTCGGGTGGTGGCAGTTCTTC	CASSQDMGAPFGWWQFF
TRBD1	TRBV10-1	.	TRBJ2-3	TGCGCCAGCAGCGCGACAGGGGGCACAGATACGCAGTATTTT	CASSATGGTDTQYF
TRBD2	TRBV12-5	.	TRBJ2-3	TGTGCCAGCTCCCTTGTGGGTAGCGGGGGGCGCACAGATACGCAGTATTTT	CASSLVGSGGRTDTQYF
TRBD1	TRBV28	.	TRBJ2-4	TGTGCCAGCACCAGGAGGGGACAGGCCGAAAACATTCAGTACTTC	CASTRRGQAENIQYF
.	TRBV5-1	.	TRBJ2-1	TGCGCCAGCAGCTTGAACCAACAGATCAATGAGCAGTTCTTC	CASSLNQQINEQFF
TRBD1	TRBV5-1	.	TRBJ1-4	TGCGCCAGCAGCGTACAGGGGGCAGGCGAAAAACTGTTTTTT	CASSVQGAGEKLFF
.	TRBV29-1	.	TRBJ2-2	TGCAGCGTAGGCCGACGGACCGGGGAGCTGTTTTTT	CSVGRRTGELFF
.	TRBV14	.	TRBJ1-1	TGTGCCAGCAGCCCTAAGTGGGGGATGAACACTGAAGCTTTCTTT	CASSPKWGMNTEAFF